A selection of T cell receptor beta chains follows, all from one sample in a study of shared T cell receptors in the human thymus. Only in-frame clones appear in the TCRdb table, and some are missing; sequencing was by immunoSEQ multiplex PCR. This table has about 660,000 clones, 70% to 90% appearing once. These data were also filed under a second study, of human thymus T cells.

The sequenced material came from thymocytes. All receptors derive from a boy under three years old with a congenital heart defect. The CDR3 runs from the conserved cysteine through the conserved F or W. Fields, in order: J gene, V gene, D gene, clone size, CDR3 DNA, CDR3 protein. A D gene is named only where the DNA matches it firmly. Size tells how often a clone was seen (once, few, many) or the class of an expanded clone, and some rows leave it out.

>TRBJ2-1|TRBV7-6|.|.
TGTGCCAGCAGCTCCCCCCGCTTAAGTCCGAGGAGGCAGTTCTTC
CASSSPRLSPRRQFF
>TRBJ2-2|TRBV12-5|.|.
TGTGCTAGTGGGGAGCGGATGAACACCGGGGAGCTGTTTTTT
CASGERMNTGELFF
>TRBJ2-1|TRBV9|.|.
TGTGCCAGCAGCGTAACCTCGAGGGGGTCCCTCTACAATGAGCAGTTCTTC
CASSVTSRGSLYNEQFF
>TRBJ2-7|TRBV19|.|.
TGTGCCAGTAGTATAGAGGGCGATGCAAGCTCCTACGAGCAGTACTTC
CASSIEGDASSYEQYF
>TRBJ2-7|TRBV7-2|TRBD2|.
TGTGCCAGCAGCCCAGACGCGGGAGGGAGCCACGAGCAGTACTTC
CASSPDAGGSHEQYF
>TRBJ1-5|TRBV25-1|.|.
TGTGCCAGCAGTGACCTGTATAGCAATCAGCCCCAGCATTTT
CASSDLYSNQPQHF
>TRBJ2-7|TRBV7-9|TRBD2|.
TGTGCCAGCAGCGCCACTCTGGCGGGAGTCTACGAGCAGTACTTC
CASSATLAGVYEQYF
>TRBJ2-7|TRBV4-3|TRBD2|.
TGCGCCAGCAGCCAAGATCGTGCTAGCGGGATGGCCGCCTACGAGCAGTACTTC
CASSQDRASGMAAYEQYF
>TRBJ1-1|TRBV6-4|TRBD1|.
TGTGCCAGCATGACAGGGTTGCGCACTGAAGCTTTCTTT
CASMTGLRTEAFF
>TRBJ2-3|TRBV2|TRBD2|.
TGTGCCAGCAGTCCGACTAGCGGGAGGGTAGGAACAGATACGCAGTATTTT
CASSPTSGRVGTDTQYF
>TRBJ2-3|TRBV4-3|.|.
TGCGCCAGCAGCCAAGACGAGGCCCTGGATACGCAGTATTTT
CASSQDEALDTQYF
>TRBJ1-1|TRBV14|.|once
TGTGCCAGCAGCCAAGATCCAACTCTGGGCCGGGACACTTTCTACACTGAAGCTTTCTTT
CASSQDPTLGRDTFYTEAFF
>TRBJ1-1|TRBV10-3|TRBD1|.
TGTGCCATCAGTGAGTCCCAGGGGGCAGACACTGAAGCTTTCTTT
CAISESQGADTEAFF
>TRBJ2-1|TRBV5-6|TRBD2|once
TGTGCCAGCAGGAGACTAGCGGGACAGGGTGAGCAGTTCTTC
CASRRLAGQGEQFF
>TRBJ2-3|TRBV7-3|TRBD2|.
TGTGCCAGCAGCTTGGGGACCGGGACTAGCGGGAGTTCCGATACGCAGTATTTT
CASSLGTGTSGSSDTQYF
>TRBJ1-4|TRBV18|TRBD1|.
TGTGCCAGCTCACGGACAGGGAAGAGGGCTAATGAAAAACTGTTTTTT
CASSRTGKRANEKLFF
>TRBJ2-5|TRBV7-9|.|.
TGTGCCAGCAGCTTAGGACGATGGGGGAAGGTGGAGGGAGAGACCCAGTACTTC
CASSLGRWGKVEGETQYF
>TRBJ2-6|TRBV30|TRBD1|once
TGTGCCTGGAGACGGACAGGGGGTATCTCTGGGGCCAACGTCCTGACTTTC
CAWRRTGGISGANVLTF
>TRBJ2-7|TRBV25-1|TRBD1|.
TGTGCCAGCAGTGAGGCGAGGGGGCCCTATTCCTACGAGCAGTACTTC
CASSEARGPYSYEQYF
>TRBJ2-2|TRBV4-3|TRBD2|.
TGCGCCAGCAGCCAAGTCTCGACTAGCGGGAGGACTAAGGGCGGGGAGCTGTTTTTT
CASSQVSTSGRTKGGELFF
>TRBJ2-1|TRBV5-6|TRBD2|.
TGTGCCAGCAGGTCGACTAGCGGGAGGAGGCATGAGCAGTTCTTC
CASRSTSGRRHEQFF
>TRBJ2-5|TRBV6-1|.|.
TGTGCCAGCGGTTGGAGGCTAGCGGAGACCCAGTACTTC
CASGWRLAETQYF
>TRBJ2-7|TRBV19|.|few
TGTGCCAGTAGTATAGAGCTAGTGCCTTCCTACGAGCAGTACTTC
CASSIELVPSYEQYF
>TRBJ2-7|TRBV27|.|.
TGTGCCAGCAGTTCATCCGCCCAGGGGTACCACGAGCAGTACTTC
CASSSSAQGYHEQYF
>TRBJ2-5|TRBV4-2|TRBD2|.
TGTGCCAGCAGCTCCCGACTAGCGGGAGGGCCAGAGACCCAGTACTTC
CASSSRLAGGPETQYF
>TRBJ2-3|TRBV9|.|.
TGTGCCAGCAGCGCCACTGGGGCACTTGGCACAGATACGCAGTATTTT
CASSATGALGTDTQYF
>TRBJ1-1|TRBV6-5|TRBD1|.
TGTGCCAGCAGCCAGACAGGGGGTGACACTGAAGCTTTCTTT
CASSQTGGDTEAFF
>TRBJ2-2|TRBV4-1|TRBD2|.
TGCGCCAGCAGCCAAGATTACCGCATGGGGGGGAAAAACACCGGGGAGCTGTTTTTT
CASSQDYRMGGKNTGELFF
>TRBJ2-5|TRBV11-2|.|.
TGTGCCAGCAGCCCAAGGGCAGGGCCAGAGACCCAGTACTTC
CASSPRAGPETQYF
>TRBJ2-5|TRBV30|TRBD2|.
TGTGCCTGGAGTGGACTAGCGGGAGTACAAGAGACCCAGTACTTC
CAWSGLAGVQETQYF
>TRBJ2-5|TRBV27|TRBD1|.
TGTGCCAGCAGCGACGAAGGGGGCGAGGGGGAGACCCAGTACTTC
CASSDEGGEGETQYF
>TRBJ2-3|TRBV27|.|few
TGTGCCAGCAGTCCCCCGGGGGTTTTTGCTAGCGCAGATACGCAGTATTTT
CASSPPGVFASADTQYF
>TRBJ1-1|TRBV4-2|.|.
TGTGCCAGCAGCCAAGAGGGGGGGAACACTGAAGCTTTCTTT
CASSQEGGNTEAFF
>TRBJ2-7|TRBV27|.|.
TGTGCCAGCAGTTCTCCCGTCGACAAAGGGGAATACGAGCAGTACTTC
CASSSPVDKGEYEQYF
>TRBJ2-1|TRBV4-3|TRBD2|.
TGCGCCAGCGGCCGGCCGGGAGGAGATGAGCAGTTCTTC
CASGRPGGDEQFF
>TRBJ2-1|TRBV9|TRBD2|.
TGTGCCAGCAGCCCCCGGACGGCGGGGAGGGTCGGAAATGAGCAGTTCTTC
CASSPRTAGRVGNEQFF
>TRBJ2-6|TRBV5-1|TRBD2|.
TGCGCCAGCAGCGGGAGGGAGACCTCTGGGGCCAACGTCCTGACTTTC
CASSGRETSGANVLTF
>TRBJ2-7|TRBV6-1|.|.
TGTGCCAGCAGTGAAACCCACTCCGTATTCCCCCTCCCCTACGAGCAGTACTTC
CASSETHSVFPLPYEQYF
>TRBJ2-3|TRBV25-1|TRBD1|.
TGTGCCAGCCGGGGAGGGGACAGGGGTATCACAGATACGCAGTATTTT
CASRGGDRGITDTQYF
>TRBJ2-1|TRBV25-1|.|.
TGTGCCAGCAGTGTAAAGACAGTATACAATGAGCAGTTCTTC
CASSVKTVYNEQFF
>TRBJ1-5|TRBV28|.|.
TGTGCCAGCAGTTTGAGACAGGATAGCAATCAGCCCCAGCATTTT
CASSLRQDSNQPQHF
>TRBJ2-2|TRBV6-5|.|few
TGTGCCAGCAGTTACCGGGGGAACACCGGGGAGCTGTTTTTT
CASSYRGNTGELFF
>TRBJ1-1|TRBV5-1|.|.
TGCGCCAGCAGCCCGGGGGGCAGAGTGAACACTGAAGCTTTCTTT
CASSPGGRVNTEAFF
>TRBJ1-2|TRBV5-8|TRBD1|few
TGTGCCAGCAGCTTGGAGGGGGCCGATGGCTACACCTTC
CASSLEGADGYTF
>TRBJ2-5|TRBV7-8|TRBD1|.
TGTGCCAGCAGCAACGGACAGGGGAGCGGGACGACCCCCCGGGGAACCCAGTACTTC
CASSNGQGSGTTPRGTQYF
>TRBJ2-2|TRBV11-1|.|.
TGTGCCAGCAGCTTCGATCGGGTCAAAAACACCGGGGAGCTGTTTTTT
CASSFDRVKNTGELFF
>TRBJ1-2|TRBV5-8|.|.
TGTGCCAGCAGCTTGCACAGGGACTATGGCTACACCTTC
CASSLHRDYGYTF
>TRBJ2-2|TRBV10-2|TRBD2|.
TGCGCCAGCAGTCTACTAGCGGTGCTCCCACCAGGGGAGCTGTTTTTT
CASSLLAVLPPGELFF
>TRBJ2-5|TRBV14|TRBD2|.
TGTGCCAGCAGTCCAAGAGGCCTAGCGGTACAAGAGACCCAGTACTTC
CASSPRGLAVQETQYF
>TRBJ2-7|TRBV15|TRBD2|.
TGTGCCACCAGCAGAGATTTTACTAGCGGGAGAGAGACCTACGAGCAGTACTTC
CATSRDFTSGRETYEQYF
>TRBJ2-7|TRBV4-1|TRBD2|.
TGCGCCAGCAGCCAAGCCCTCTCCGGGACTAGGTACGAGCAGTACTTC
CASSQALSGTRYEQYF
>TRBJ1-1|TRBV25-1|.|.
TGTGCCAGCAGTGACCACAGGGTCTCTGAAGCTTTCTTT
CASSDHRVSEAFF
>TRBJ1-2|TRBV27|TRBD1|few
TGTGCCAGCAGTAGCCCAGGGACAGGGAAAATTTCTGGAGCCTATGGCTACACCTTC
CASSSPGTGKISGAYGYTF
>TRBJ1-5|TRBV28|TRBD1|.
TGTGCCAGCAGCCCCGACAGGGGAAAAGCGAGCAATCAGCCCCAGCATTTT
CASSPDRGKASNQPQHF
>TRBJ2-5|TRBV7-2|TRBD2|once
TGTGCCAGCAGCACTTTTGGGACTAAACTCCAAGAGACCCAGTACTTC
CASSTFGTKLQETQYF
>TRBJ2-7|TRBV11-3|TRBD2|.
TGTGCCAGCAGCCCCGACCCGGCGGGAGAGGGCGAGCAGTACTTC
CASSPDPAGEGEQYF
>TRBJ1-1|TRBV11-2|TRBD1|.
TGTGCCAGCAGCTTACCGCGACAGGGGTACACTGAAGCTTTCTTT
CASSLPRQGYTEAFF